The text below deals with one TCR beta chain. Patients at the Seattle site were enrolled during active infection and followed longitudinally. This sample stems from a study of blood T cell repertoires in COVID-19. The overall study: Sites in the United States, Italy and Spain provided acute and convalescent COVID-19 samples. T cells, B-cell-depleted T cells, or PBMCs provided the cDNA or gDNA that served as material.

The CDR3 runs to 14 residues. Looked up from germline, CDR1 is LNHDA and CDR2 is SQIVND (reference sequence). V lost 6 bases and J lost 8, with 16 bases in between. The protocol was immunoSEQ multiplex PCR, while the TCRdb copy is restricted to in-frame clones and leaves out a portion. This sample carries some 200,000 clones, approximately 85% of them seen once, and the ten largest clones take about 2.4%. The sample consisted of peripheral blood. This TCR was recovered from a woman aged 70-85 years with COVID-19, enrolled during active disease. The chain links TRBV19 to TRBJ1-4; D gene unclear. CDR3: CASRTIRDSEKLFF. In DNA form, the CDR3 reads TGTGCCAGTAGGACGATCCGGGATTCAGAAAAACTGTTTTTT.